This TCR beta chain stems from a study of T cells in localized non-small cell lung cancer. Study results and caveats: Because researchers sequenced only one region of the tumor, heterogeneity is still possible. Higher blood T cell density tracked longer overall survival. The highest T cell clonality was in uninvolved adjacent lung, above tumor. Appearances in adjacent lung were noted for a median 57 of the top 100 tumor clones.

The table came from immunoSEQ multiplex PCR; TCRdb's copy has only in-frame clones and leaves some out. Of fewer than 60,000 clones in the sample, about 83% are singletons; the top ten hold nearly 20%. V shed 4 bases and J 8 bases; nucleotides not matched to a gene: 10. The CDR3 is 15 amino acids. Germline V lookup: CDR1 MGHRA, CDR2 YSYEKL. About this clone itself: The antigen is unknown.

The sample consisted of peripheral blood, taken before any cancer treatment. The receptor comes from a female donor of 60 years or more with stage II squamous cell lung carcinoma. The V call is TRBV4-1, the J call TRBJ1-2; 10 positions agree with TRBD1. The CDR3 DNA is TGCGCCAGCAGCCCTCTTGACAGGGGGCGCGGAGGCTACACCTTC. It is translated as CASSPLDRGRGGYTF.